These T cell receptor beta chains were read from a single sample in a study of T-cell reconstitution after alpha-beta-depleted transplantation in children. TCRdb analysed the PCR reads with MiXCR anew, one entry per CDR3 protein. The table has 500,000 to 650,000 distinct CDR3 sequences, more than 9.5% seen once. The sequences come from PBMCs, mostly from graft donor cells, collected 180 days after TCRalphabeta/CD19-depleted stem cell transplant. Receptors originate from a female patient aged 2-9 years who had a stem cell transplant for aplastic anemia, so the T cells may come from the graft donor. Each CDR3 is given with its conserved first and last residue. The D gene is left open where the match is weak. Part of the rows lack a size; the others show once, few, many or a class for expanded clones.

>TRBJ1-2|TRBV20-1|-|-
TGCAGTGCTAGAGAGAGGAAGACTAACTATGGCTACACCTTC
CSARERKTNYGYTF
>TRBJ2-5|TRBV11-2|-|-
TGTGCCAGCAGACAGGGAAGTCCAGAGACCCAGTACTTC
CASRQGSPETQYF
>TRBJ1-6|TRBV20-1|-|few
TGCAGTGCTAGAGATCAGTTTGCGGGACACGGCCACTTT
CSARDQFAGHGHF
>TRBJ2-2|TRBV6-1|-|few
TGTGCCAGCGGACGGGGAGGCACCGGGGAGCTGTTTTTT
CASGRGGTGELFF
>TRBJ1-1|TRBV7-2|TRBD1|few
TGTGCCAGCAGCTCGACAGGGCGAAACACTGAAGCTTTCTTT
CASSSTGRNTEAFF
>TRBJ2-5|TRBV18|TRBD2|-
TGTGCCAGCTCACCCCTTAGCGGGAAAGGAGGAGAGACCCAGTACTTC
CASSPLSGKGGETQYF
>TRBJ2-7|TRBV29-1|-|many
TGCAGCGCCACAGGGGGGGGCCCAGGCTACGAGCAGTACTTC
CSATGGGPGYEQYF
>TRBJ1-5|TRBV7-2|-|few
TGTGCCAGCAGCGAGGGAATCCGGGTTCAGCCCCAGCATTTT
CASSEGIRVQPQHF
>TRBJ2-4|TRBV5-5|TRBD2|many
TGTGCCAGCAGCTTACGGGGGGAAAACATTCAGTACTTC
CASSLRGENIQYF
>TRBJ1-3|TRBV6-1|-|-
TGTGCCAGCAGCTCCCCTGTGACTGGAAACACCATATATTTT
CASSSPVTGNTIYF
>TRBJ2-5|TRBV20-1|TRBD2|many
TGCAGTGGAGACGCTGGGGCGAACGGGAGGGCCCGAGAGACCCAGTACTTC
CSGDAGANGRARETQYF
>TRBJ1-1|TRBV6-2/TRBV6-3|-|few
TGTGCCAGCAACAGGTTGGGTGAAGCTTTCTTT
CASNRLGEAFF